These T cell receptor beta chains were read from a single sample in a study of human versus mouse CDR3 diversity and MHC coevolution. The assay was immunoSEQ multiplex PCR, and TCRdb's table has in-frame clones only and misses some. The data show roughly 80,000 clones, 93% seen once. Input material: naive CD4+ T cells from blood. Every receptor here comes from a person between 25 and 70 years old in good health. The CDR3 runs from the conserved cysteine through the conserved F or W. The order of the fields is CDR3 protein, CDR3 DNA, D gene, V gene, J gene, CDR3 length, clone size. A D gene is named only where the DNA matches it firmly. Part of the rows lack a size; the others show once, few, many or a class for expanded clones.

CDR3: CASSVVQANTEAFF
DNA: TGTGCCAGCAGCGTCGTACAGGCGAACACTGAAGCTTTCTTT
D: NA
V: TRBV9
J: TRBJ1-1
length: 14
size: NA

CDR3: CASSFSTGITGYTF
DNA: TGTGCCAGCAGCTTCTCGACAGGGATTACTGGCTACACCTTC
D: TRBD1
V: TRBV7-2
J: TRBJ1-2
length: 14
size: NA

CDR3: CASSSISGLDETQYF
DNA: TGCGCCAGCAGCTCCATATCCGGACTGGACGAGACCCAGTACTTC
D: NA
V: TRBV5-1
J: TRBJ2-5
length: 15
size: NA

CDR3: CASSAPQGANEKLFF
DNA: TGTGCCAGCAGCGCACCCCAGGGGGCTAATGAAAAACTGTTTTTT
D: TRBD1
V: TRBV28
J: TRBJ1-4
length: 15
size: NA

CDR3: CASSRDIYEQYF
DNA: TGTGCCAGCTCCCGGGACATCTACGAGCAGTACTTC
D: NA
V: TRBV27
J: TRBJ2-7
length: 12
size: NA

CDR3: CASATVDTIYF
DNA: TGTGCCAGCGCTACAGTAGACACCATATATTTT
D: NA
V: TRBV6-1
J: TRBJ1-3
length: 11
size: NA

CDR3: CASSLGQLNYGYTF
DNA: TGTGCCAGCAGCTTGGGACAGCTGAACTATGGCTACACCTTC
D: TRBD1
V: TRBV11-2
J: TRBJ1-2
length: 14
size: NA

CDR3: CASSVGGQGGAEAFF
DNA: TGTGCCAGCAGCGTAGGGGGACAGGGAGGTGCTGAAGCTTTCTTT
D: TRBD1
V: TRBV9
J: TRBJ1-1
length: 15
size: NA

CDR3: CSVAYSNYGYTF
DNA: TGCAGCGTTGCCTATTCTAACTATGGCTACACCTTC
D: NA
V: TRBV29-1
J: TRBJ1-2
length: 12
size: NA

CDR3: CASSLSSDRLWGQNTGELFF
DNA: TGCGCCAGCAGCTTATCTTCGGACCGGTTGTGGGGGCAGAACACCGGGGAGCTGTTTTTT
D: NA
V: TRBV5-1
J: TRBJ2-2
length: 20
size: NA

CDR3: CALRDTYGYTF
DNA: TGTGCCCTCCGGGACACCTATGGCTACACCTTC
D: NA
V: TRBV6-5
J: TRBJ1-2
length: 11
size: NA

CDR3: CASSSPGQGYNTEAFF
DNA: TGTGCCAGCAGCTCTCCGGGACAGGGGTACAACACTGAAGCTTTCTTT
D: TRBD1
V: TRBV13
J: TRBJ1-1
length: 16
size: NA

CDR3: CASSQGAQGRDTQYF
DNA: TGCGCCAGCAGCCAAGGGGCACAGGGGAGGGATACGCAGTATTTT
D: NA
V: TRBV4-3
J: TRBJ2-3
length: 15
size: NA

CDR3: CATSRSRTSGIGEQYF
DNA: TGTGCCACCAGCAGATCCCGGACTAGCGGGATTGGCGAGCAGTACTTC
D: TRBD2
V: TRBV15
J: TRBJ2-7
length: 16
size: NA

CDR3: CASSQASGVFTDTQYF
DNA: TGTGCCAGCAGCCAGGCTAGCGGTGTTTTCACAGATACGCAGTATTTT
D: TRBD2
V: TRBV5-6
J: TRBJ2-3
length: 16
size: NA

CDR3: CASRRAPTTNEKLFF
DNA: TGTGCCAGCAGGAGGGCACCTACAACTAATGAAAAACTGTTTTTT
D: NA
V: TRBV2
J: TRBJ1-4
length: 15
size: NA

CDR3: CASSRGGQERNTQYF
DNA: TGTGCCAGCAGCCGAGGGGGACAGGAGAGAAATACGCAGTATTTT
D: TRBD1
V: TRBV5-4
J: TRBJ2-3
length: 15
size: NA

CDR3: CASSSRPQGKTEAFF
DNA: TGTGCCAGCAGCTCTCGACCCCAGGGGAAGACTGAAGCTTTCTTT
D: NA
V: TRBV7-2
J: TRBJ1-1
length: 15
size: once

CDR3: CACRLAPVAGVTGELFF
DNA: TGTGCCTGCCGTTTAGCCCCTGTGGCGGGGGTGACCGGGGAGCTGTTTTTT
D: TRBD2
V: TRBV27
J: TRBJ2-2
length: 17
size: NA

CDR3: CASSDRVPYEQYF
DNA: TGTGCCAGCAGTGACAGGGTCCCCTACGAGCAGTACTTC
D: TRBD1
V: TRBV6-6
J: TRBJ2-7
length: 13
size: NA

CDR3: CASSSGGASGDTQYF
DNA: TGTGCCAGCAGCTCGGGTGGGGCTAGCGGGGATACGCAGTATTTT
D: TRBD2
V: TRBV7-3
J: TRBJ2-3
length: 15
size: NA

CDR3: CASQVGTGKNQPQHF
DNA: TGTGCCAGTCAGGTTGGGACAGGTAAAAATCAGCCCCAGCATTTT
D: TRBD1
V: TRBV5-4
J: TRBJ1-5
length: 15
size: NA

CDR3: CASRARRLNTEAFF
DNA: TGTGCCAGCAGAGCTAGGAGACTGAACACTGAAGCTTTCTTT
D: NA
V: TRBV6-5
J: TRBJ1-1
length: 14
size: NA

CDR3: CASSVGATDTQYF
DNA: TGTGCCAGTAGTGTTGGGGCCACAGATACGCAGTATTTT
D: NA
V: TRBV19
J: TRBJ2-3
length: 13
size: NA

CDR3: CASSLAGTDDYTF
DNA: TGTGCCAGCAGCTTGGCCGGGACAGACGACTACACCTTC
D: TRBD1
V: TRBV5-4
J: TRBJ1-2
length: 13
size: once

CDR3: CASSLATGDGYTF
DNA: TGTGCCAGCAGCTTAGCGACAGGAGATGGCTACACCTTC
D: NA
V: TRBV7-3
J: TRBJ1-2
length: 13
size: NA

CDR3: CASSLAGRVQETQYF
DNA: TGTGCCAGCAGCTTAGCCGGCAGGGTACAAGAGACCCAGTACTTC
D: NA
V: TRBV7-2
J: TRBJ2-5
length: 15
size: NA

CDR3: CASSIDRENTIYF
DNA: TGTGCCAGTAGTATAGATCGGGAAAACACCATATATTTT
D: NA
V: TRBV19
J: TRBJ1-3
length: 13
size: NA

CDR3: CASSSPAGGDEQYF
DNA: TGTGCCAGCAGCTCGCCCGCCGGGGGGGACGAGCAGTACTTC
D: TRBD2
V: TRBV7-9
J: TRBJ2-7
length: 14
size: NA

CDR3: CASSPRQGAYGYTF
DNA: TGTGCCAGCAGCCCAAGACAGGGCGCCTATGGCTACACCTTC
D: TRBD1
V: TRBV5-8
J: TRBJ1-2
length: 14
size: NA

CDR3: CSIRPSGEKLFF
DNA: TGCAGCATCCGACCCAGCGGGGAAAAACTGTTTTTT
D: NA
V: TRBV29-1
J: TRBJ1-4
length: 12
size: NA

CDR3: CASSLAGVAGGPKTYEQYF
DNA: TGTGCCAGCAGCTTAGCGGGGGTAGCGGGAGGGCCTAAGACCTACGAGCAGTACTTC
D: TRBD2
V: TRBV7-9
J: TRBJ2-7
length: 19
size: NA

CDR3: CASSQDSGGALDTQYF
DNA: TGTGCCAGCAGCCAAGATTCCGGGGGGGCCTTAGATACGCAGTATTTT
D: TRBD2
V: TRBV4-2
J: TRBJ2-3
length: 16
size: few

CDR3: CASSYGQGAGANVLTF
DNA: TGCGCCAGCAGCTATGGACAGGGGGCTGGGGCCAACGTCCTGACTTTC
D: TRBD1
V: TRBV5-1
J: TRBJ2-6
length: 16
size: NA

CDR3: CASSVAAGTYEQYF
DNA: TGTGCCAGCAGCGTAGCGGCAGGGACCTACGAGCAGTACTTC
D: NA
V: TRBV9
J: TRBJ2-7
length: 14
size: NA

CDR3: CASSVYSGQNTEAFF
DNA: TGTGCCAGCAGCGTATATTCAGGGCAGAACACTGAAGCTTTCTTT
D: NA
V: TRBV9
J: TRBJ1-1
length: 15
size: NA

CDR3: CASSPIRRSGALSEQYF
DNA: TGTGCCAGCAGCCCGATACGTCGAAGCGGGGCCCTCTCCGAGCAGTACTTC
D: TRBD2
V: TRBV11-2
J: TRBJ2-7
length: 17
size: NA

CDR3: CASSLGVAGTDTQYF
DNA: TGTGCCAGCAGCTTAGGGGTAGCGGGGACAGATACGCAGTATTTT
D: TRBD2
V: TRBV7-6
J: TRBJ2-3
length: 15
size: NA

CDR3: CASSLAGSYNSPLHF
DNA: TGCGCCAGCAGCTTGGCCGGCTCCTATAATTCACCCCTCCACTTT
D: NA
V: TRBV5-1
J: TRBJ1-6
length: 15
size: NA

CDR3: CASRITGTPNSPLHF
DNA: TGTGCCAGCAGAATAACCGGGACACCTAATTCACCCCTCCACTTT
D: NA
V: TRBV7-2
J: TRBJ1-6
length: 15
size: NA

CDR3: CASSRDRNNSPLHF
DNA: TGTGCCAGCAGTCGGGACAGAAATAATTCACCCCTCCACTTT
D: TRBD1
V: TRBV5-6
J: TRBJ1-6
length: 14
size: NA

CDR3: CASSEGGRDTDTQYF
DNA: TGTGCCAGCAGTGAAGGAGGCAGAGACACAGATACGCAGTATTTT
D: NA
V: TRBV6-1
J: TRBJ2-3
length: 15
size: NA

CDR3: CASSSDLNTGELFF
DNA: TGTGCCAGCAGTTCTGACTTGAACACCGGGGAGCTGTTTTTT
D: NA
V: TRBV28
J: TRBJ2-2
length: 14
size: NA

CDR3: CATQAARARQETQYF
DNA: TGTGCCACCCAGGCCGCGAGAGCCCGCCAAGAGACCCAGTACTTC
D: NA
V: TRBV19
J: TRBJ2-5
length: 15
size: NA

CDR3: CASSLARRGRNGYTF
DNA: TGTGCCAGCAGCTTAGCGCGGAGGGGACGGAATGGCTACACCTTC
D: NA
V: TRBV7-2
J: TRBJ1-2
length: 15
size: NA

CDR3: CASSRGMASGGDEQFF
DNA: TGTGCCAGCAGCCGTGGGATGGCTAGCGGAGGGGATGAGCAGTTCTTC
D: TRBD2
V: TRBV7-2
J: TRBJ2-1
length: 16
size: NA

CDR3: CASSTLADRAYEQYF
DNA: TGTGCCAGTAGTACACTCGCTGACAGGGCCTACGAGCAGTACTTC
D: TRBD1
V: TRBV19
J: TRBJ2-7
length: 15
size: NA

CDR3: CASRGTATNIQYF
DNA: TGTGCCAGCAGAGGGACAGCCACAAACATTCAGTACTTC
D: TRBD1
V: TRBV27
J: TRBJ2-4
length: 13
size: NA

CDR3: CASKRDRDLSYEQYF
DNA: TGTGCCAGCAAACGGGACAGGGATCTCTCCTACGAGCAGTACTTC
D: TRBD1
V: TRBV6-5
J: TRBJ2-7
length: 15
size: NA

CDR3: CASSREDNQPQHF
DNA: TGTGCCAGCAGCCGGGAGGACAATCAGCCCCAGCATTTT
D: NA
V: TRBV11-1
J: TRBJ1-5
length: 13
size: NA

CDR3: CASSPESGGQLDNEQFF
DNA: TGTGCCAGCAGCCCCGAGTCAGGGGGCCAACTGGACAATGAGCAGTTCTTC
D: TRBD1
V: TRBV5-4
J: TRBJ2-1
length: 17
size: NA

CDR3: CASSALAGAAPSSYNEQFF
DNA: TGTGCCAGTAGTGCCCTAGCGGGAGCGGCCCCCAGCTCCTACAATGAGCAGTTCTTC
D: TRBD2
V: TRBV19
J: TRBJ2-1
length: 19
size: NA

CDR3: CASSFKETQYF
DNA: TGTGCCAGCAGCTTTAAAGAGACCCAGTACTTC
D: NA
V: TRBV7-2
J: TRBJ2-5
length: 11
size: NA

CDR3: CASSLAAGVGNNEQFF
DNA: TGTGCCAGCAGCTTAGCGGCGGGAGTGGGGAACAATGAGCAGTTCTTC
D: TRBD2
V: TRBV7-9
J: TRBJ2-1
length: 16
size: NA

CDR3: CASSVQAIGYEQYF
DNA: TGTGCCAGCAGTGTCCAGGCGATAGGCTACGAGCAGTACTTC
D: NA
V: TRBV6-4
J: TRBJ2-7
length: 14
size: NA